This TCR beta chain stems from a study of early T cells in non-severe SARS-CoV-2 infection. Looking at the study overall: The authors sequenced bulk RNA from unsorted whole blood, leaving chains unpaired.

Unique molecular identifiers were affixed to single, distinct cDNA molecules. TCRdb re-called the 5' RACE reads through MiXCR, storing one row per CDR3 protein. There are 50,000 to 60,000 distinct CDR3 sequences in the sample; approximately 10% occur only once, and roughly 10% lies in the top ten. Notes on the study in general: Comparison of clonotypes with VDJdb favored anti-spike CD8 responses while missing private and CD4 specificities.

This clonotype has at least ten counts. Its specificity is not known. CDR1 is MNHEY, CDR2 SVGEGT, per germline. The CDR3 totals 14 residues. V lost 2 bases to trimming and J lost 1 base, with 8 bases between them. The clonotype originates from an adult who was a healthcare worker with PCR-confirmed SARS-CoV-2 infection or an uninfected control (not recorded which). The V gene is TRBV6-2 or TRBV6-3, the J gene TRBJ1-1; D is unresolved. Material for sequencing was whole blood. CDR3 in amino acids: CASSYPGKNTEAFF. DNA of the CDR3: TGTGCCAGCAGTTACCCTGGAAAGAACACTGAAGCTTTCTTT.